The rows below give T cell receptor beta chains drawn from one sample of a study of blood T cells in healthy people across ages. From the 5' RACE reads, TCRdb called clonotypes with MiXCR, one entry per CDR3 protein. The repertoire holds hundreds of thousands of distinct CDR3 sequences, about 25% seen once, with 9.4% in the top ten. Another study also made use of these data, one on T cells of mothers and their children.

Material: blood. Every receptor here comes from a boy aged 10-17 years in good health. Both conserved end residues are part of each CDR3. D genes are given only for firm matches. The size of a clone is reported for some rows only, either as once, few or many, or as a class for expanded clones.

-	TRBJ2-3	-	TRBV29-1	CSAGERGRRTDTQYF	TGCAGCGCTGGAGAAAGAGGACGGAGGACAGATACGCAGTATTTT
-	TRBJ2-1	-	TRBV4-3	CASSQASRGNGEQFF	TGCGCCAGCAGCCAGGCTAGTAGGGGGAATGGTGAGCAGTTCTTC
-	TRBJ1-5	TRBD1	TRBV7-2	CASTGQGGQPQHF	TGTGCCAGCACCGGACAGGGGGGTCAGCCCCAGCATTTT
-	TRBJ2-7	-	TRBV4-2	CASSQGNLKVF	TGTGCCAGCAGCCAAGGAAACCTTAAGGTATTC
-	TRBJ2-5	-	TRBV14	CASSQDRVLTWDQETQYF	TGTGCCAGCAGCCAAGATCGTGTTCTTACATGGGACCAAGAGACCCAGTACTTC
few	TRBJ2-7	TRBD2	TRBV9	CASSVGVGRADHYEQYF	TGTGCCAGCAGCGTAGGAGTCGGGAGGGCCGACCACTACGAGCAGTACTTC
-	TRBJ2-7	TRBD2	TRBV28	CASSSPAGTRSGEQYF	TGTGCCAGCAGCTCCCCCGCCGGGACTAGAAGTGGCGAGCAGTACTTC
-	TRBJ2-5	TRBD2	TRBV5-1	CASSLDPGGKTQYF	TGCGCCAGCAGCTTGGATCCGGGAGGGAAGACCCAGTACTTC
few	TRBJ2-3	TRBD2	TRBV28	CASRTSGGLTDTQYF	TGTGCCAGCAGGACTAGCGGGGGGCTCACAGATACGCAGTATTTT
few	TRBJ2-5	TRBD2	TRBV28	CASSWGLAVRQETQYF	TGTGCCAGCAGTTGGGGCCTAGCGGTACGCCAAGAGACCCAGTACTTC
-	TRBJ1-4	-	TRBV3-1	CASSQEGGMGKKLFF	TGTGCCAGCAGCCAAGAAGGCGGGATGGGGAAAAAACTGTTTTTT
-	TRBJ2-7	TRBD2	TRBV5-1	CASSLAQPRLAGDGDEQYF	TGCGCCAGCAGCTTGGCCCAACCCCGACTAGCGGGAGACGGGGACGAGCAGTACTTC
-	TRBJ2-2	-	TRBV11-3	CASSSTTSGTGELFF	TGTGCCAGCAGCTCAACTACCTCCGGCACCGGGGAGCTGTTTTTT
-	TRBJ1-1	TRBD1	TRBV29-1	CSALTGGGTEAFF	TGCAGCGCACTAACAGGGGGAGGCACTGAAGCTTTCTTT
few	TRBJ1-4	-	TRBV6-5	CASSFRDPRELFF	TGTGCCAGCAGTTTCCGGGACCCCAGGGAACTGTTTTTT
-	TRBJ1-4	-	TRBV29-1	CSAPLQGTNEKLFF	TGCAGCGCCCCGTTACAGGGAACTAATGAAAAACTGTTTTTT
-	TRBJ2-5	TRBD2	TRBV7-9	CASLVAGGQETQYF	TGTGCCAGCTTGGTCGCGGGAGGCCAAGAGACCCAGTACTTC
few	TRBJ2-5	-	TRBV27	CASTPLQGNRETQYF	TGTGCCAGCACCCCACTACAGGGAAATAGAGAGACCCAGTACTTC
few	TRBJ2-2	-	TRBV6-6	CASSYSTGSSNTGELFF	TGTGCCAGCAGTTACTCGACGGGCAGCTCGAACACCGGGGAGCTGTTTTTT
-	TRBJ2-3	-	TRBV27	CASSQFGGPQDTQYF	TGTGCCAGCAGTCAGTTCGGGGGGCCACAAGATACGCAGTATTTT
few	TRBJ2-6	-	TRBV20-1	CSALRGYSGANVLTF	TGCAGTGCCCTGAGGGGCTACTCTGGGGCCAACGTCCTGACTTTC
few	TRBJ2-5	-	TRBV28	CASSSGGEGGRHRDF	TGTGCCAGCAGTTCAGGGGGGGAAGGTGGCCGACATCGCGACTTC
-	TRBJ2-7	-	TRBV12-3/TRBV12-4	CASSSVGDLTYEQYF	TGTGCGAGCAGCTCGGTTGGGGACCTAACCTACGAGCAGTACTTC
few	TRBJ1-6	-	TRBV20-1	CSAMGQGGSNSPLHF	TGCAGTGCTATGGGGCAGGGTGGGTCAAATTCACCCCTCCACTTT
-	TRBJ2-3	-	TRBV5-1	CASSLATATDAQYF	TGCGCCAGCAGCTTGGCCACGGCTACTGATGCGCAGTATTTT
-	TRBJ2-4	-	TRBV6-6	CASSYLVAKNIQYF	TGTGCCAGCAGTTACTTGGTAGCCAAAAACATTCAGTACTTC
few	TRBJ1-4	TRBD1	TRBV29-1	CSAQTTGHEKLFF	TGCAGCGCTCAGACGACAGGGCATGAAAAACTGTTTTTT
-	TRBJ2-1	TRBD2	TRBV11-2	CASSYGGTSGYNEQFF	TGTGCCAGCAGCTACGGAGGGACTAGCGGGTACAATGAGCAGTTCTTC
-	TRBJ2-3	TRBD2	TRBV29-1	CSAYLAGGLTDTQYF	TGCAGCGCGTATTTAGCGGGGGGGCTTACAGATACGCAGTATTTT
few	TRBJ2-5	-	TRBV18	CASSPTTIQETQYF	TGTGCCAGCTCACCAACGACTATCCAAGAGACCCAGTACTTC
few	TRBJ2-1	-	TRBV20-1	CSARGPAGAQTSYNEQFF	TGCAGTGCTAGAGGCCCAGCGGGCGCGCAGACCTCCTACAATGAGCAGTTCTTC
-	TRBJ2-7	-	TRBV6-5	CASSKGHNEQYF	TGTGCCAGCAGTAAGGGACACAACGAGCAGTACTTC
few	TRBJ1-6	TRBD1	TRBV7-2	CASSPGTGDPLHF	TGTGCCAGCAGCCCAGGGACAGGGGACCCCCTCCACTTT
-	TRBJ2-5	-	TRBV29-1	CSVEDRDDLRETQYF	TGCAGCGTTGAAGACAGAGACGACCTCCGGGAGACCCAGTACTTC
-	TRBJ2-4	-	TRBV12-3/TRBV12-4	CASSPSMGDLAKNIQYF	TGTGCCAGCAGTCCTTCTATGGGGGATTTAGCCAAAAACATTCAGTACTTC
few	TRBJ2-7	TRBD2	TRBV28	CASSFHTSGRAGEQYF	TGTGCCAGCAGTTTCCACACTAGCGGGAGGGCCGGCGAGCAGTACTTC
-	TRBJ2-3	-	TRBV29-1	CSATGVETDTQYF	TGCAGCGCCACGGGGGTTGAGACAGATACGCAGTATTTT
-	TRBJ1-4	-	TRBV9	CASSVGQVGEKLFF	TGTGCCAGCAGCGTAGGACAGGTGGGAGAAAAACTGTTTTTT
few	TRBJ2-5	TRBD2	TRBV20-1	CSAWVSGSPETQYF	TGCAGTGCCTGGGTTAGCGGGAGTCCAGAGACCCAGTACTTC
-	TRBJ2-2	TRBD2	TRBV9	CASSALAGGTNTGELFF	TGTGCCAGCAGCGCACTAGCGGGAGGTACGAACACCGGGGAGCTGTTTTTT
-	TRBJ2-7	-	TRBV5-1	CASSSRGQGLQNEQYF	TGCGCCAGCAGCTCCCGAGGTCAAGGCCTCCAGAACGAGCAGTACTTC
-	TRBJ2-5	TRBD1	TRBV15	CATSRETGGGQETQYF	TGTGCCACCAGCAGAGAGACAGGGGGTGGGCAAGAGACCCAGTACTTC
few	TRBJ1-4	-	TRBV4-2	CASSPEVRGEKLFF	TGTGCCAGCAGCCCCGAGGTTCGGGGTGAAAAACTGTTTTTT
few	TRBJ2-1	TRBD1	TRBV7-3	CASRGEGAGGNEQFF	TGTGCCAGCAGGGGAGAGGGGGCCGGCGGAAATGAGCAGTTCTTC
-	TRBJ1-2	-	TRBV5-1	CASSPSRVGHGYTF	TGCGCCAGCAGCCCCTCCAGGGTTGGGCATGGCTACACCTTC
few	TRBJ2-2	-	TRBV15	CATSKLGMRGTGELFF	TGTGCCACCAGCAAGCTAGGGATGCGAGGCACCGGGGAGCTGTTTTTT
few	TRBJ2-1	TRBD2	TRBV27	CASSLLAAGGPYNEQFF	TGTGCCAGCAGTTTACTCGCAGCGGGAGGGCCCTACAATGAGCAGTTCTTC
-	TRBJ1-2	TRBD1	TRBV29-1	CSVTGTGNYGYTF	TGCAGCGTCACCGGGACAGGGAACTATGGCTACACCTTC
-	TRBJ2-5	TRBD2	TRBV29-1	CSILGLGGMETQYF	TGCAGCATCCTCGGACTAGGCGGCATGGAGACCCAGTACTTC
-	TRBJ2-1	-	TRBV4-3	CASSQDRGWSCNEQFF	TGCGCCAGCAGCCAAGATAGAGGTTGGTCCTGCAATGAGCAGTTCTTC
-	TRBJ2-1	TRBD2	TRBV15	CATSRDPFFYAGGNNEQFF	TGTGCCACCAGCAGAGATCCTTTCTTCTACGCGGGAGGCAACAATGAGCAGTTCTTC
few	TRBJ2-1	TRBD2	TRBV7-9	CASSLTLADNNEQFF	TGTGCCAGCAGCTTAACACTAGCGGATAACAATGAGCAGTTCTTC
few	TRBJ2-7	-	TRBV4-1	CASSQIATNYEQYF	TGCGCCAGCAGCCAAATAGCCACTAACTACGAGCAGTACTTC